The rows below give T cell receptor beta chains drawn from one sample of a study of blood T cell repertoires in COVID-19. Clones were sequenced by immunoSEQ multiplex PCR, and TCRdb holds only the in-frame ones, with some missing. The data contain about 43,000 clones, approximately 87% of them singletons. The sample consisted of peripheral blood. These TCRs come from a human donor in a cohort sampled during active COVID-19. Each CDR3 is given with its conserved first and last residue. Fields, in order: clone size, D gene, J gene, V gene, CDR3 protein, CDR3 DNA. D genes are given only for firm matches. Only some rows state a clone size, as once, few, many or a class for expanded clones.

>NA|TRBD1|TRBJ1-2|TRBV3-1/TRBV3-2
CASSHRQGAVRVGYTF
TGTGCCAGCAGCCACAGACAGGGGGCCGTTAGAGTTGGCTACACCTTC
>NA|NA|TRBJ2-7|TRBV9
CASSPGTSGEQYF
TGTGCCAGCAGCCCCGGCACCTCGGGGGAGCAGTACTTC
>NA|NA|TRBJ1-2|TRBV9
CASSGAVTNGYTF
TGTGCCAGCAGCGGGGCCGTTACGAATGGCTACACCTTC
>NA|TRBD2|TRBJ2-3|TRBV6-5
CASGGSSGELDTQYF
TGTGCCAGCGGAGGTTCTAGCGGGGAACTAGATACGCAGTATTTT
>NA|NA|TRBJ1-3|TRBV7-2
CASSYGPSSGNTIYF
TGTGCCAGCAGCTACGGTCCTAGCTCTGGAAACACCATATATTTT
>NA|TRBD1|TRBJ2-5|TRBV19
CASSAGTGGQETQYF
TGTGCCAGTAGTGCCGGGACAGGGGGCCAAGAGACCCAGTACTTC
>NA|NA|TRBJ1-5|TRBV21-1
CASSPTGIDQPQHF
TGTGCCAGCAGCCCGACAGGGATAGATCAGCCCCAGCATTTT
>NA|NA|TRBJ1-2|TRBV7-6
CASSLAGQGSGYTF
TGTGCCAGCAGCTTAGCAGGGCAGGGGTCGGGCTACACCTTC
>NA|NA|TRBJ2-1|TRBV6-6
CASSYARGGNEQFF
TGTGCCAGCAGTTACGCAAGGGGGGGCAATGAGCAGTTCTTC
>NA|TRBD1|TRBJ2-7|TRBV7-2
CASSLQQGAGEQYF
TGTGCCAGCAGCTTACAACAGGGGGCGGGGGAGCAGTACTTC
>once|NA|TRBJ2-7|TRBV1
CTSSQEGLCMSSYEQYF
TGCACCAGCAGCCAAGAGGGACTTTGTATGAGCTCCTACGAGCAGTACTTC
>few|NA|TRBJ1-5|TRBV2
CASSEMYRNQPQHF
TGTGCCAGCAGCGAAATGTACAGGAATCAGCCCCAGCATTTT
>NA|NA|TRBJ2-7|TRBV5-4
CASYRDSHRDEQYF
TGTGCCAGCTACCGGGACTCCCATCGGGATGAGCAGTACTTC
>NA|NA|TRBJ2-3|TRBV10-1
CASSDGLHTQYF
TGCGCCAGCAGTGATGGACTTCATACGCAGTATTTT
>NA|TRBD2|TRBJ2-3|TRBV6-7
CASPGTSGAVADTQYF
TGTGCCAGCCCCGGGACTAGCGGGGCCGTCGCAGATACGCAGTATTTT
>NA|TRBD1|TRBJ2-5|TRBV3-1/TRBV3-2
CASSQDPGGRQYF
TGTGCCAGCAGCCAAGACCCAGGGGGAAGACAGTACTTC
>NA|NA|TRBJ2-2|TRBV18
CASSNSPLSLGELFF
TGTGCCAGCTCAAATAGTCCCCTCTCGCTCGGGGAGCTGTTTTTT